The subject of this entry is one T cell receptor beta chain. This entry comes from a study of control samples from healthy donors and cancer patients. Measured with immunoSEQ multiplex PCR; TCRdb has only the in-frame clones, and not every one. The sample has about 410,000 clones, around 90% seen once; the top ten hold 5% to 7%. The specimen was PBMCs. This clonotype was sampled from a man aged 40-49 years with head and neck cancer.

The CDR3 nucleotides are TGTGCCAGCAGTAAAGGACAGGGAGGGAACTATGGCTACACCTTC. Amino acids: CASSKGQGGNYGYTF. This chain links TRBV7-8 with TRBJ1-2, with 8 bases that match TRBD1. The V segment lost 6 bases and the J segment 2 bases; nucleotides outside the gene matches: 8. CDR3 length equals 15 residues. Germline V gene lookup returns CDR1 SGHVS and CDR2 FQNEAQ.